Presented here are 27 T cell receptor beta chains from one specimen sequenced in a study of T-cell memory formation after mild COVID-19. A single record per CDR3 protein comes from TCRdb applying MiXCR to the 5' RACE reads. The sample records just under 350,000 distinct CDR3 sequences, 10% to 15% being singletons. The sample was PBMCs or a T cell subset sorted from them (not recorded which). These receptors all come from a man between 18 and 35 years old who had mild COVID-19 (a few samples of this study predate the infection). Cell type and time point are not known.

This sequence joins TRBV29-1 and TRBJ1-2; D gene uncertain. CDR1 and CDR2 from the germline V gene are SQVTM and ANQGSEA. Trimming took off 7 bases at V and 5 bases at J, with 17 bases between the two ends. The CDR3 consists of 13 residues. CDR3 sequence: CSAAGGGRYGYTF. In DNA form, the CDR3 reads TGCAGCGCCGCCGGAGGAGGGCGGTATGGCTACACCTTC.

The chain joins TRBV30 to TRBJ2-2, with D perhaps TRBD1 (5 bases). Trimming stripped 0 bases from V and 3 bases from J, with 11 bases between. The CDR3 covers 15 residues. Per the germline V gene, CDR1 is GTSNPN and CDR2 is SVGIG (reference sequence). The CDR3: CAWSVDRPDTGELFF. CDR3 in DNA: TGTGCCTGGAGTGTAGACAGACCAGACACCGGGGAGCTGTTTTTT.

The gene calls are TRBV12-3 or TRBV12-4 and TRBJ2-4; D not certain. The V gene lost 8 bases and the J gene lost 0 bases, with 23 bases spanning the gap. The CDR3 is 18 residues long. This chain's CDR3 is CASALLALNFLAKNIQYF. Here the CDR3 DNA reads TGTGCCAGCGCCTTGCTTGCCCTAAATTTTCTAGCCAAAAACATTCAGTACTTC.

This clonotype was counted at least ten times. The chain carries TRBV7-8 and TRBJ2-7; weak D call: TRBD2 (6 bases). V was pared by 1 base and J by 2 bases, with 9 bases between. There are 14 residues in the CDR3. Germline V gene lookup returns CDR1 SGHVS and CDR2 FQNEAQ. CDR3 bases: TGTGCCAGCAGCTTAGTTACGGGGGCCTACGAGCAGTACGTC. It specifies CASSLVTGAYEQYV.

The gene calls are TRBV7-8 and TRBJ2-2; the D gene is possibly TRBD1 (6 bases). Between the trimmed V and J ends, which lost 6 bases and 1 base, there was a span of 12 bases. Germline V gives CDR1 SGHVS, CDR2 FQNEAQ. This CDR3 is built from 15 residues. The CDR3 loop is CASSKDRLNTGELFF. CDR3 nucleotide sequence: TGTGCCAGCAGTAAAGACAGGCTGAACACCGGGGAGCTGTTTTTT.

This clonotype was found many times. The chain recombines TRBV20-1 with TRBJ1-1; D not resolved. V lost 5 bases and J 0 bases, leaving 10 bases between the germline ends. In germline, CDR1 is DFQATT, CDR2 SNEGSKA (reference sequence). This CDR3 is 13 amino acids long. CDR3 coding DNA: TGCAGTGCTGCTCCATCCCTGAACACTGAAGCTTTCTTT. It is translated as CSAAPSLNTEAFF.

This clonotype has only a few counts. An end of the junction does not agree with germline; a read error may underlie this. The rearrangement uses TRBV3-1 and TRBJ1-1; the match to TRBD1 covers 7 bases. Germline V gives CDR1 LGHDT, CDR2 YNNKEL (reference sequence). This CDR3 contains 13 residues. CDR3 loop: CASLDREKAEVFF. Here the CDR3 DNA reads TGTGCCAGCCTAGACAGGGAGAAAGCTGAAGTTTTCTTT.

The rearrangement links TRBV25-1 to TRBJ1-1, with D tentatively TRBD1 (5 bases). The CDR3 runs to 16 residues. The germline CDR1 and CDR2 sequences are MGHDK and SYGVNS. The V and J ends lost 0 bases and 0 bases respectively, with 11 bases between them. Here the CDR3 DNA reads TGTGCCAGCAGTGAATATCTCCAGGGATTGAACACTGAAGCTTTCTTT. Its translation: CASSEYLQGLNTEAFF.

V and J are TRBV4-1 and TRBJ2-3; perhaps D is TRBD1 or TRBD2 (5 bases each). Between the trimmed V and J ends, which lost 3 bases and 2 bases, there was a span of 12 bases. CDR1 is MGHRA, CDR2 YSYEKL, per germline. This CDR3 has 15 residues. The CDR3 here is CASSQGTLNTDTQYF. DNA of the CDR3: TGCGCCAGCAGCCAGGGGACCCTTAACACAGATACGCAGTATTTT.

This clonotype was observed a handful of times. The chain combines TRBV25-1 with TRBJ1-2; 8 bases line up with TRBD1. This CDR3 is 14 amino acids long. The germline gives CDR1 MGHDK, CDR2 SYGVNS. V was pared by 3 bases and J by 2 bases, with 2 bases of the junction left unmatched. The CDR3 sequence is CASSEGDRNYGYTF. CDR3 nucleotide sequence: TGTGCCAGCAGTGAGGGGGACAGGAACTATGGCTACACCTTC.

This clonotype was observed at least ten times. V and J are TRBV11-2 and TRBJ2-5; D uncertain. Trimming stripped 4 bases from V and 5 bases from J, with 11 bases between. CDR3 size: 13 residues. Germline V gene sequence: CDR1 SGHAT, CDR2 FQNNGV. The DNA of the CDR3 is TGTGCCAGCAGCTCACAGCCGGTGGAGACCCAGTACTTC. Its protein product is CASSSQPVETQYF.

This clonotype was detected many times. The rearrangement uses TRBV11-2 and TRBJ1-1; no clear D gene. CDR1 and CDR2 from the germline V gene are SGHAT and FQNNGV. Trimming pared 1 base from V and 4 bases from J, leaving 7 bases between. The CDR3 sequence is 13 residues long. The DNA for the CDR3 is TGTGCCAGCAGCTTAGGGGCTGGCACTGAAGCTTTCTTT. It specifies CASSLGAGTEAFF.

This clonotype was seen more than once but under ten times. The chain has TRBV7-2 and TRBJ2-7, with 9 bases matching TRBD2. The germline V gene encodes CDR1 SGHTA and CDR2 FQGNSA. V trimming: 4 bases; J trimming: 3 bases; junction bases outside the gene matches: 4. The CDR3 contains 14 residues. The CDR3 DNA follows: TGTGCCAGCAGCTCTGGTAGCGGGGGCTACGAGCAGTACTTC. Amino acid sequence: CASSSGSGGYEQYF. Based on the CDR3 plus reference TRBV7-2 and TRBJ2-7, the full variable domain is GAGVSQSPSNKVTEKGKDVELRCDPISGHTALYWYRQSLGQGLEFLIYFQGNSAPDKSGLPSDRFSAERTGGSVSTLTIQRTQQEDSAVYLCASSSGSGGYEQYFGPGTRLTVT.

V usage is TRBV7-2 and J usage is TRBJ1-1; 7 positions match TRBD1. The CDR3 is 15 residues long. Germline CDR1 and CDR2: SGHTA and FQGNSA. J gave up 1 base and V 11 bases, and 13 bases lay outside the gene matches. The CDR3: CAGLPGGQGNTEAFF. CDR3 nucleotides: TGTGCCGGCCTCCCAGGGGGGCAAGGGAACACTGAAGCTTTCTTT. Complete variable domain (other parts from reference TRBV7-2 and TRBJ1-1): GAGVSQSPSNKVTEKGKDVELRCDPISGHTALYWYRQSLGQGLEFLIYFQGNSAPDKSGLPSDRFSAERTGGSVSTLTIQRTQQEDSAVYLCAGLPGGQGNTEAFFGQGTRLTVV.

This rearrangement joins TRBV5-1 to TRBJ2-7, with 12 bases aligning to TRBD1. After removal of 2 bases from V and 6 bases from J, the junction contained 9 bases not matched to a gene. Germline CDR1 is SGHRS and CDR2 is YFSETQ. This CDR3 comprises 16 residues. The CDR3 region is CASSFTPGTGGAEQYF. CDR3 coding DNA: TGCGCCAGCAGCTTTACCCCCGGGACAGGGGGCGCCGAGCAGTACTTC.

This clonotype has only a few counts. The genes are TRBV11-2 and TRBJ2-3; D is tentatively TRBD1 or TRBD2 (5 bases each). Germline values: CDR1 SGHAT, CDR2 FQNNGV. The V and J ends lost 0 bases and 6 bases respectively, with 10 bases between them. The CDR3 has 14 residues. The CDR3 DNA is TGTGCCAGCAGCTTAGACGGGGCGGCGGATACGCAGTATTTT. This encodes CASSLDGAADTQYF.

The J gene is TRBJ2-3, the V gene TRBV4-1; 8 nucleotides align to TRBD1. This CDR3 region has 18 residues. The germline gives CDR1 MGHRA, CDR2 YSYEKL. V trimming: 5 bases; J trimming: 2 bases; junction bases outside the gene matches: 15. CDR3 nucleotide sequence: TGCGCCAGCAGCAAAACATCTATGACAGGGGACATCACAGATACGCAGTATTTT. Translating it yields CASSKTSMTGDITDTQYF.

The genes are TRBV5-5 and TRBJ1-6; no clear D. Per the germline V gene, CDR1 is SGHKS and CDR2 is YYEKEE (reference sequence). V lost 4 bases, J lost 0 bases, and 8 bases lay in between. The CDR3 loop spans 15 amino acids. The CDR3 here is CASSPRSSYNSPLHF. As DNA, the CDR3 is TGTGCCAGCAGCCCCCGGAGCTCCTATAATTCACCCCTCCACTTT.

This clonotype came up many times. This chain uses TRBV7-9 with TRBJ1-2; D is uncertain. From germline, CDR1 is SEHNR and CDR2 FQNEAQ (reference sequence). V was cut by 2 bases and J by 1 base, with 11 bases left in between. This CDR3 is 15 amino acids long. This CDR3 is CASSLNSGSNYGYTF. CDR3 in DNA: TGTGCCAGCAGCTTAAATAGCGGCAGTAACTATGGCTACACCTTC. Full variable domain (missing parts from reference TRBV7-9 and TRBJ1-2): DTGVSQNPRHKITKRGQNVTFRCDPISEHNRLYWYRQTLGQGPEFLTYFQNEAQLEKSRLLSDRFSAERPKGSFSTLEIQRTEQGDSAMYLCASSLNSGSNYGYTFGSGTRLTVV.

The chain recombines TRBV5-5 with TRBJ1-2; D might be TRBD1 (5 bases). The ends were cut back, 4 bases at V and 2 bases at J, with 15 bases in the middle. The CDR3 runs to 15 residues. CDR1 SGHKS and CDR2 YYEKEE come from the germline V gene (reference sequence). The CDR3: CASSARGRINYGYTF. The CDR3 DNA is TGTGCCAGCAGCGCGCGGGGCAGGATAAACTATGGCTACACCTTC.

This clonotype was seen more than once but under ten times. The chain employs TRBV11-2 and TRBJ2-5; TRBD1 or TRBD2 may be the D gene (5 bases each). CDR1 is SGHAT, CDR2 FQNNGV, per germline. This CDR3 region has 14 residues. Deletions cut 4 bases from V and 3 bases from J, with 12 bases between. The CDR3 nucleotides read TGTGCCAGCAGCTGGGGCTTGGGGGAAGAGACCCAGTACTTC. This encodes CASSWGLGEETQYF.

This chain links TRBV12-3 or TRBV12-4 with TRBJ1-1; TRBD1 agrees at 7 bases. With 6 bases clipped from V and 4 bases from J, the junction kept 5 bases outside the gene matches. The length of the CDR3 is 13 residues. The CDR3 coding sequence is TGTGCCAGCAGAAGGGGGCTGAGCACTGAAGCTTTCTTT. Protein: CASRRGLSTEAFF.

The chain carries TRBV15 and TRBJ1-4; D unresolved. The CDR3 covers 14 residues. Trimming stripped 0 bases from V and 8 bases from J, with 10 bases between. Germline assignment: CDR1 LNHNV and CDR2 YYDKDF (reference sequence). In DNA form, the CDR3 reads TGTGCCACCAGCAGAGATCAGAAAAGGGAAAAACTGTTTTTT. Its translation: CATSRDQKREKLFF.

In this sample, this clonotype turned up a few times. V gene TRBV28 combines with J gene TRBJ1-3; no firm D call. Germline loops: CDR1 MDHEN, CDR2 SYDVKM. V lost 3 bases to trimming and J lost 0 bases, with 9 bases between them. This CDR3 is built from 15 residues. Here the CDR3 reads CASSFGQNSGNTIYF. CDR3 DNA sequence: TGTGCCAGCAGTTTTGGTCAGAACTCTGGAAACACCATATATTTT.

There are a few counts of this clonotype. Here the CDR3 DNA reads TGTGCCAGCAGCCCACTTAAGGGGGCGCCCACCGGGGAGCTGTTTTTT. Translation: CASSPLKGAPTGELFF. The chain carries TRBV5-4 and TRBJ2-2; TRBD1 aligns across 7 bases. J was trimmed by 4 bases and V by 4 bases; bases with no gene match: 10. The CDR3 sequence is 16 residues long. Looked up from germline, CDR1 is SGHNT and CDR2 is YYREEE (reference sequence).

This clonotype was seen repeatedly, ten times or more. The genes are TRBV7-9 and TRBJ2-7; no firm D call. The CDR3 is made up of 12 amino acids. Trimming took off 1 base at V and 8 bases at J, with 9 bases between the two ends. Germline-derived CDR1 and CDR2 are SEHNR and FQNEAQ (reference sequence). The CDR3 nucleotides read TGTGCCAGCAGCTTAGGGCGTTATAAGCAGTACGTC. The encoded protein is CASSLGRYKQYV.

The V call is TRBV4-1, the J call TRBJ1-1; unclear D gene. The V end lost 4 bases, the J end lost 0 bases, and 9 bases lay between the germline ends. CDR3 length: 14 amino acids. CDR1 MGHRA and CDR2 YSYEKL come from the germline V gene. The CDR3 bases are TGCGCCAGCAGCCTCGGGAGGGTGAACACTGAAGCTTTCTTT. Encoded protein: CASSLGRVNTEAFF.